This is a list of T cell receptor beta chains from one sample in a study of T cell repertoires in cytomegalovirus infection. TCRdb reprocessed the reads with MiXCR, giving one entry per CDR3 protein. The sample holds hundreds of thousands of distinct CDR3 sequences; around 35% are singletons and the top ten take 15% to 20%. No antigen has been assigned to these receptors. The sample was cultured PBMCs, taken from culture after CMV antigen stimulation. These receptors all stem from a human donor in good health (CMV status not recorded). Some clones in this sample may be carry-over from other donors' samples. Each CDR3 is given with its conserved first and last residue. The D gene is left open where the match is weak. Some rows mark clone size as missing; the rest say once, few, many or name a class of expanded clone.

size | D | J | V | DNA | CDR3
many | NA | TRBJ2-1 | TRBV7-2 | TGTGCCAGCAGCTTAGACCGAGATAACAATGAGCAGTTCTTC | CASSLDRDNNEQFF
NA | NA | TRBJ2-7 | TRBV27 | TGTGCCAGCAGTCCTGCGGCCCAACCCCCCTACGAGCAGTACTTC | CASSPAAQPPYEQYF
once | NA | TRBJ1-2 | TRBV20-1 | TGCAGTGCTAACTTGATCCGGGCCTCAGGCTATGGCTACACCTTC | CSANLIRASGYGYTF
NA | TRBD2 | TRBJ2-2 | TRBV11-2 | TGTGCCAGCAGCCTAGCGGGAGGGCCGCCCGGGGAGCTGTTTTTT | CASSLAGGPPGELFF
few | NA | TRBJ2-1 | TRBV7-9 | TGTGCCAGCATCCCCTTGAGGGCCTCAGGGAACAATGAGCAGTTCTTC | CASIPLRASGNNEQFF
NA | TRBD1 | TRBJ2-2 | TRBV28 | TGTGCCAGCAGTACACATGACAGGGGACTCGGGGAGCTGTTTTTT | CASSTHDRGLGELFF
NA | TRBD2 | TRBJ2-1 | TRBV9 | TGTGCCAGCAGCCCTCGGACTAGTGATATTCAGTTCTTC | CASSPRTSDIQFF
NA | TRBD2 | TRBJ2-5 | TRBV29-1 | TGCAGCGTTGAATTCCGGGAGGGAGATTACTTC | CSVEFREGDYF
NA | NA | TRBJ2-3 | TRBV6-4 | TGTGCCAGCAGTGGCGGGACCTACACAGATACGCAGTATTTT | CASSGGTYTDTQYF
few | TRBD1 | TRBJ1-2 | TRBV9 | TGTGCCAGCAGCGTTGGGACAGGGAATAACTATGGCTACACCTTC | CASSVGTGNNYGYTF
few | NA | TRBJ1-1 | TRBV12-3/TRBV12-4 | TGTGCCAGCAGCCTAAGGGGAGGGATCACTGAAGCTTTCTTT | CASSLRGGITEAFF
many | TRBD2 | TRBJ2-1 | TRBV7-2 | TGTGCCAGCAGCACCCGACTAGCGGGCCTCCGTCTTTATGAGCAGTTCTTC | CASSTRLAGLRLYEQFF
few | TRBD1 | TRBJ2-2 | TRBV6-1 | TGTGCCAGCAGTCAGTTAGGGGGCTTGAGCACCGGGGAGCTGTTTTTT | CASSQLGGLSTGELFF
NA | TRBD2 | TRBJ2-1 | TRBV10-3 | TGTGCCATCAGTGATAGGACTAGCGGAAGCTCCTACAATGAGCAGTTCTTC | CAISDRTSGSSYNEQFF
many | NA | TRBJ1-1 | TRBV7-2 | TGTGCCAGCCGACTTGTGACGTCTGAAGCTTTCTTT | CASRLVTSEAFF
few | NA | TRBJ2-7 | TRBV28 | TGTGCCAGCAGTTTAGTACTAGCATCCGAGCAGTACTTC | CASSLVLASEQYF
NA | NA | TRBJ2-7 | TRBV5-8 | TGTGCCAGCAGAAAAACGGGCGAGCAGTACTTC | CASRKTGEQYF
NA | NA | TRBJ2-2 | TRBV24-1 | TGTGCCACCAGTTTTAGCGGGAACACCGGGGAGCTGTTTTTT | CATSFSGNTGELFF
NA | NA | TRBJ1-5 | TRBV7-9 | TGTGCCAGCAGTCTTCCCTATACTTATAGCAATCAGCCCCAGCATTTT | CASSLPYTYSNQPQHF
NA | NA | TRBJ2-1 | TRBV7-9 | TGTGCCAGCAGCTTAGTGGAGGGGACTCAGCAGTTCTTC | CASSLVEGTQQFF
NA | TRBD2 | TRBJ2-2 | TRBV11-2 | TGTGCCAGCAGCCTGAGGACTAGGCACGGGGAGCTGTTTTTT | CASSLRTRHGELFF
many | TRBD1 | TRBJ2-1 | TRBV6-2/TRBV6-3 | TGTGCCATCGGGACAGGGGCCCACAATGAGCAGTTCTTC | CAIGTGAHNEQFF
NA | TRBD2 | TRBJ2-2 | TRBV20-1 | TGCAGTGCTAGAGATCCCATGCGGGGGGGCACCGGGGAGCTGTTTTTT | CSARDPMRGGTGELFF
NA | NA | TRBJ2-3 | TRBV3-1 | TGTGCCAGCAGCCAAGATACTCAGGAGGCAGATACGCAGTATTTT | CASSQDTQEADTQYF
NA | NA | TRBJ2-7 | TRBV7-8 | TGTGCCAGCAGCTCACGGCCCGGGGTAGCGGAATATCAGTACTTC | CASSSRPGVAEYQYF
NA | NA | TRBJ2-3 | TRBV4-1 | TGCGCCAGCAGCCAAGTGGAAGCCCCCTCCCGGGATACGCAGTATTTT | CASSQVEAPSRDTQYF
NA | NA | TRBJ1-5 | TRBV7-2 | TGTGCCAGCAGCTTACGTCCCGCGGGCAATCAGCCCCAGCATTTT | CASSLRPAGNQPQHF
NA | TRBD2 | TRBJ2-1 | TRBV6-2/TRBV6-3 | TGTGCCAGCACGCGGGAGGCAAACAATGAGCAGTTCTTC | CASTREANNEQFF
NA | NA | TRBJ1-1 | TRBV7-2 | TGTGCCAGCAGGCCCGCAGTGGGGAACACTGAAGCTTTCTTT | CASRPAVGNTEAFF
few | NA | TRBJ1-6 | TRBV5-4 | TGTGCCAGCAGCTTGATACAAGGGGCTAATTCACCCCTCCACTTT | CASSLIQGANSPLHF
many | TRBD1 | TRBJ2-1 | TRBV7-2 | TGTGCCAGCAGCTCGGACAGGGGTGAAGGCAATGAGCAGTTCTTC | CASSSDRGEGNEQFF
few | TRBD1 | TRBJ2-3 | TRBV12-3/TRBV12-4 | TGTGCCAGCAGCGACAGGGGGCGTGCAGATACGCAGTATTTT | CASSDRGRADTQYF